Listed here are 12 T cell receptor beta chains from one sample, sequenced in a study of early T cells in non-severe SARS-CoV-2 infection. TCRdb called the 5' RACE reads again in MiXCR, with one record for every CDR3 protein. The sample holds more than 20,000 distinct CDR3 sequences; less than 5% are singletons and the top ten take about 20%. Input material: whole blood. The receptors stem from an adult who was a healthcare worker with PCR-confirmed SARS-CoV-2 infection or an uninfected control (not recorded which).

This clonotype appeared many times. The chain uses TRBV28 and TRBJ2-1; D unresolved. Trimming cost V 5 bases and J 4 bases, with 6 bases left between them. The CDR3 runs to 12 residues. CDR1 is MDHEN and CDR2 is SYDVKM in the germline V gene. The DNA of the CDR3 is TGTGCCAGCAGTCGGCTATACAATGAGCAGTTCTTC. Translation gives CASSRLYNEQFF.

This clonotype occurred a few times. The chain links TRBV19 to TRBJ2-1; TRBD2 agrees at 11 bases. Germline CDR1 is LNHDA and CDR2 is SQIVND (reference sequence). V lost 6 bases and J lost 8; bases outside the gene matches: 6. CDR3 length: 14 residues. CDR3 sequence: CASSTSGSPYEQFF. In nucleotides, the CDR3 is TGTGCCAGTAGCACTAGCGGGAGCCCCTATGAGCAGTTCTTC.

Only a few counts were recorded for this clonotype. The chain combines TRBV12-3 or TRBV12-4 with TRBJ2-1, with D tentatively TRBD1 (5 bases). CDR3 size: 16 residues. V shed 6 bases and J shed 1 base, with 16 bases lying between them. The CDR3 sequence: CASSSGRRTSYNEQFF. In DNA form, the CDR3 reads TGTGCCAGCAGCTCAGGGCGGCGGACGTCCTACAATGAGCAGTTCTTC.

Many counts were recorded for this clonotype. V and J are TRBV3-1 and TRBJ2-1, with D tentatively TRBD2 (6 bases). Between the trimmed V and J ends, which lost 1 base and 4 bases, there was a span of 11 bases. The CDR3 extends over 15 amino acids. CDR1 LGHDT and CDR2 YNNKEL come from the germline V gene (reference sequence). Written as DNA, the CDR3 is TGTGCCAGCAGCCAAGTGGGACTCCATTACAATGAGCAGTTCTTC. It encodes CASSQVGLHYNEQFF.

This clonotype was found many times. J is TRBJ2-7 and V is TRBV27, with 8 nucleotides matching TRBD1. V dropped 5 bases and J dropped 6; count of bases not matched to a gene: 9. Germline V lookup: CDR1 MNHEY, CDR2 SMNVEV (reference sequence). This CDR3 comprises 14 residues. Here the CDR3 reads CASSPSGTGSEQYF. The CDR3 DNA is TGTGCCAGCAGTCCCTCCGGGACAGGTAGCGAGCAGTACTTC.

The chain uses TRBV5-5 and TRBJ2-3; 7 positions agree with TRBD2. This CDR3 spans 15 amino acids. Trimming took 1 base from V and 0 from J; bases not matched to a gene: 2. The germline V gene has CDR1 SGHKS and CDR2 YYEKEE (reference sequence). The CDR3 reads CASSLSGGSTDTQYF. Written as DNA, the CDR3 is TGTGCCAGCAGCTTGTCGGGAGGAAGCACAGATACGCAGTATTTT.

This clonotype was picked up many times. The rearrangement uses TRBV6-6 and TRBJ2-6; perhaps TRBD2 as D (7 bases). The germline V gene encodes CDR1 MNHNY and CDR2 SVGAGI (reference sequence). Trimming left V 6 bases short and J 2 bases short, with 17 bases between. This CDR3 contains 17 residues. DNA of the CDR3: TGTGCCAGCAGCCACGGGGGGCAAATTGCTGGGGCCAACGTCCTGACTTTC. This gives the protein CASSHGGQIAGANVLTF.

There are many counts of this clonotype. The CDR3 nucleotides read TGTGCCAGCAGTGGCCGGGACGTGAGGCAAGAGACCCAGTACTTC. The encoded protein is CASSGRDVRQETQYF. The chain couples TRBV12-3 or TRBV12-4 to TRBJ2-5; D tentatively reads TRBD1 or TRBD2 (5 bases each). Trimming took 5 bases from V and 2 from J, leaving 15 bases between them. CDR3 length: 15 residues.

This clonotype was seen repeatedly, ten times or more. The V call is TRBV19, the J call TRBJ2-7, with D maybe TRBD1 (5 bases). This CDR3 is built from 13 residues. Germline CDR1 is LNHDA and CDR2 is SQIVND (reference sequence). Deletions cut 3 bases from V and 4 bases from J, with 10 bases between. The CDR3 coding sequence is TGTGCCAGTAGTATGAAAAGGGGATACGAGCAGTACTTC. This encodes CASSMKRGYEQYF.

In this sample, this clonotype turned up many times. The CDR3 region is CASSQVSGSVYNEQFF. The CDR3 DNA is TGCGCCAGCAGCCAAGTTAGCGGGAGTGTATACAATGAGCAGTTCTTC. V usage is TRBV4-1 and J usage is TRBJ2-1, with TRBD2 matching 9 bases. With V trimmed by 1 base and J by 4 bases, 5 bases remained unmatched. Germline CDR1 MGHRA, CDR2 YSYEKL. This CDR3 is 16 amino acids long.

This clonotype came up many times. J is TRBJ1-5 and V is TRBV10-2; 9 bases map to TRBD1. With V trimmed by 3 bases and J by 1 base, 4 bases remained unmatched. This CDR3 has 16 residues. Germline loops: CDR1 WSHSY, CDR2 SAAADI. CDR3 sequence (DNA): TGCGCCAGCAGTGATTGGGGGACAGGGAGCAATCAGCCCCAGCATTTT. Its translation: CASSDWGTGSNQPQHF.

Many counts were recorded for this clonotype. The chain joins TRBV7-2 to TRBJ1-2; 10 positions agree with TRBD1. The CDR3 covers 15 residues. J gave up 6 bases and V 4 bases, and 8 bases lay outside the gene matches. Germline-derived CDR1 and CDR2 are SGHTA and FQGNSA. CDR3 DNA sequence: TGTGCCAGCAGCTCTACCCGCGGGACAGGGGATGGCTACACCTTC. Protein sequence: CASSSTRGTGDGYTF. The variable domain in full, completed from reference TRBV7-2 and TRBJ1-2, reads GAGVSQSPSNKVTEKGKDVELRCDPISGHTALYWYRQSLGQGLEFLIYFQGNSAPDKSGLPSDRFSAERTGGSVSTLTIQRTQQEDSAVYLCASSSTRGTGDGYTFGSGTRLTVV.